This T cell receptor (beta chain) is drawn from a study of cytomegalovirus exposure and HLA in healthy donors. CDR1 and CDR2 (germline): SGDLS, YYNGEE. The CDR3 is 15 residues long. V lost 0 bases and J lost 5, with 15 bases in between. A multiplex PCR was run with 60 Vbeta primers and 13 Jbeta primers. The repertoire was sequenced with immunoSEQ multiplex PCR; TCRdb's copy has only in-frame clones and lacks some. The table has approximately 190,000 clones, roughly 76% seen once. On this clone: Its target is unknown.

Regarding the study as a whole: The authors considered a cluster of highly shared sequence variants likely to be a sequencing artifact. Presence/absence analyses assumed roughly uniform sequencing depth across donors, which may not hold. Specificity for CMV antigens was confirmed in vitro for a few of the CMV-associated chains. Other equally common chains were less clonally expanded than HLA-associated TCR beta chains, a later analysis showed.

The clonotype originates from a man between 35 and 55 years old in good health and CMV-seropositive. The sequenced sample consisted of PBMCs. The chain links TRBV9 to TRBJ2-7, with D tentatively TRBD1 (7 bases). CDR3 coding DNA: TGTGCCAGCAGCGTAGAAGCAGGGGGAGGACACGAGCAGTACTTC. Its translation: CASSVEAGGGHEQYF.